The rows below give T cell receptor beta chains drawn from one sample of a study of blood T cell repertoires in COVID-19. Assay: immunoSEQ multiplex PCR; the TCRdb copy retains only in-frame clones and omits some. The top ten clones hold more than 2% of a sample with approximately 80,000 clones, approximately 80% of them seen once. Sequenced sample: peripheral blood. Source of these receptors: a woman in her 70s with acute or convalescent COVID-19. Both conserved end residues are part of each CDR3. Each record gives: clone size, V gene, J gene, D gene, CDR3 protein, CDR3 DNA. A D gene is named only where the DNA matches it firmly. Some rows have no size entry. The others give once, few or many, or a class for an expanded clone.

>NA|TRBV7-2|TRBJ2-2|TRBD1
CASRKQGADTGELFF
TGTGCCAGCAGGAAACAGGGGGCGGACACCGGGGAGCTGTTTTTT
>NA|TRBV11-3|TRBJ2-4|TRBD2
CASSFQGGRNIQYF
TGTGCCAGCAGCTTCCAGGGAGGGAGAAACATTCAGTACTTC
>NA|TRBV15|TRBJ1-1|NA
CATSRDLNQANTEAFF
TGTGCCACCAGCAGAGATCTCAACCAGGCTAACACTGAAGCTTTCTTT
>NA|TRBV19|TRBJ1-1|TRBD1
CASSIELGQLLNTEAFF
TGTGCCAGTAGTATAGAATTGGGACAGCTCTTAAACACTGAAGCTTTCTTT
>NA|TRBV5-4|TRBJ1-2|NA
CASSFSLRGHGNYGYTF
TGTGCCAGCAGCTTTTCTCTAAGGGGTCACGGAAACTATGGCTACACCTTC
>once|TRBV6-5|TRBJ1-2|NA
CASSYRGTGGYTF
TGTGCCAGCAGTTACAGGGGGACGGGTGGCTACACCTTC
>NA|TRBV9|TRBJ2-2|NA
CASSVYDWFTGELFF
TGTGCCAGCAGCGTATATGACTGGTTCACCGGGGAGCTGTTTTTT
>NA|TRBV5-4|TRBJ2-5|NA
CASSWYGGWTETQYF
TGTGCCAGCAGCTGGTACGGAGGGTGGACAGAGACCCAGTACTTC
>NA|TRBV7-9|TRBJ1-2|NA
CASSLAGEDGYTF
TGTGCCAGCAGCTTAGCGGGGGAGGATGGCTACACCTTC
>NA|TRBV19|TRBJ2-5|NA
CASSIKETQYF
TGTGCCAGTAGTATTAAAGAGACCCAGTACTTC
>once|TRBV3-1/TRBV3-2|TRBJ1-4|NA
CASSAETGTSEKLFF
TGTGCCAGCAGCGCGGAAACAGGGACGAGTGAAAAACTGTTTTTT
>NA|TRBV11-3|TRBJ1-2|TRBD1
CASSPRDRANYGYTF
TGTGCCAGCAGCCCCCGGGACAGGGCTAACTATGGCTACACCTTC
>NA|TRBV3-1/TRBV3-2|TRBJ2-5|TRBD1
CASSQASQGVAQYF
TGTGCCAGCAGCCAAGCGTCTCAGGGGGTGGCCCAGTACTTC
>NA|TRBV4-2|TRBJ1-6|NA
CASSQGDTDFLHF
TGTGCCAGCAGCCAAGGAGACACGGACTTTCTCCACTTT
>NA|TRBV9|TRBJ1-2|NA
CASSGAGSLSYTF
TGTGCCAGCAGCGGGGCAGGTAGTCTTAGCTACACCTTC
>NA|TRBV6-6|TRBJ1-2|NA
CASRGRDTYGYTF
TGTGCCAGCAGGGGACGGGACACCTATGGCTACACCTTC
>NA|TRBV5-4|TRBJ1-6|TRBD1
CASSLLGQGKDYNSPLHF
TGTGCCAGCAGCTTGCTCGGACAGGGGAAAGACTATAATTCACCCCTCCACTTT
>NA|TRBV2|TRBJ2-7|NA
CASSDAAGQPYEQYF
TGTGCCAGCAGTGACGCGGCAGGGCAACCTTACGAGCAGTACTTC
>NA|TRBV3-1/TRBV3-2|TRBJ1-6|NA
CASSPSYRAPLHF
TGTGCCAGCAGCCCAAGCTACAGGGCCCCCCTCCACTTT
>NA|TRBV28|TRBJ2-4|TRBD2
CASSSGGGAKNIQYF
TGTGCCAGCAGTTCTGGCGGGGGTGCCAAAAACATTCAGTACTTC
>NA|TRBV28|TRBJ1-2|TRBD1
CAGGRQGINYGYTF
TGTGCCGGGGGGCGACAGGGTATTAACTATGGCTACACCTTC
>once|TRBV5-1|TRBJ1-1|NA
CASSPFSAGMNTEAFF
TGCGCCAGCAGCCCCTTTTCGGCAGGGATGAACACTGAAGCTTTCTTT
>few|TRBV7-9|TRBJ1-2|NA
CASSLTPGSGYGYTF
TGTGCCAGCAGCTTAACTCCAGGTAGTGGCTATGGCTACACCTTC
>NA|TRBV2|TRBJ1-2|NA
CASEPQAHGYTF
TGTGCCAGCGAGCCCCAGGCCCATGGCTACACCTTC
>NA|TRBV6-6|TRBJ1-5|TRBD1
CASSYPGGGSNQPQHF
TGTGCCAGCAGTTACCCAGGGGGTGGTAGCAATCAGCCCCAGCATTTT
>NA|TRBV6-1|TRBJ2-7|NA
CASSEQGGEQYF
TGTGCCAGCAGTGAACAGGGAGGCGAGCAGTACTTC
>NA|TRBV4-2|TRBJ2-1|TRBD1
CASSQGTGGLGNEQFF
TGTGCCAGCAGCCAAGGGACAGGGGGACTCGGCAATGAGCAGTTCTTC
>NA|TRBV7-2|TRBJ2-7|NA
CASSWGTSSGEQYF
TGTGCCAGCAGCTGGGGAACGAGCAGCGGCGAGCAGTACTTC
>NA|TRBV28|TRBJ1-1|TRBD1
CASSYTGGWAFF
TGTGCCAGCAGTTATACAGGGGGCTGGGCTTTCTTT
>NA|TRBV15|TRBJ1-1|NA
CATGRAQNTEAFF
TGTGCCACCGGAAGAGCCCAGAACACTGAAGCTTTCTTT
>NA|TRBV2|TRBJ1-5|NA
CASRGLGGPQHF
TGTGCCAGCAGGGGACTGGGGGGGCCCCAGCATTTT